This TCR beta chain comes out of a study of T-cell memory formation after mild COVID-19. Study overall: There were largely donor-specific TCR clusters. Study results and caveats: Clones that shrank (day 15 to 85) were balanced CD4/CD8, whereas later expanders leaned CD4+. Some clones that responded were present in memory (sampled pre-infection), which suggests cross-reactive memory joined. CD4+ contracting clones were mainly CM and EM; CD8+ ones, EMRA.

This clonotype showed up many times. Its antigen is undetermined. CDR3 length: 16 amino acids. V lost 3 bases to trimming and J lost 4 bases; unmatched junction nucleotides: 7. From the 5' RACE reads, TCRdb called clonotypes with MiXCR, one entry per CDR3 protein. This sample has about 290,000 distinct CDR3 sequences, with about 15% found just once. Sample: PBMCs or a T cell subset sorted from them (not recorded which). The chain employs TRBV12-3 or TRBV12-4 and TRBJ2-2; 8 bases map to TRBD2. This sequence originates from a man between 18 and 29 years old who had mild COVID-19 (a few samples of this study predate the infection). Cell type and time point are not known. The CDR3 spells CASSFADGGATGELFF. The CDR3 DNA reads TGTGCCAGCAGTTTCGCGGACGGGGGGGCCACCGGGGAGCTGTTTTTT.